Sequencing of this T cell receptor beta chain was carried out in a study of cytomegalovirus exposure and HLA in healthy donors. General study points: In a later analysis, HLA-C alleles had the fewest associated TCRs, DRB1 alleles the most. Earlier analysis found most TCR beta V segments productive about 90% or about 30% of the time.

Germline loops: CDR1 SGHNT, CDR2 YYREEE (reference sequence). With V trimmed by 2 bases and J by 0 bases, 8 bases remained unmatched. The CDR3 extends over 16 amino acids. On this clone: Its antigen is undetermined.

It was with 60 Vbeta and 13 Jbeta primers that the PCR ran. The repertoire was sequenced with immunoSEQ multiplex PCR; TCRdb's copy has only in-frame clones and lacks some. This table holds around 130,000 clones, over 60% found once. This rearrangement joins TRBV5-4 to TRBJ2-7; TRBD2 matches at 7 bases. The sequenced sample was PBMCs. The receptor comes from a woman aged 60-75 years in good health and CMV-seronegative. The DNA of the CDR3 is TGTGCCAGCAGCTTTAGAGATAGCGGGTACTCCTACGAGCAGTACTTC. Protein sequence: CASSFRDSGYSYEQYF.